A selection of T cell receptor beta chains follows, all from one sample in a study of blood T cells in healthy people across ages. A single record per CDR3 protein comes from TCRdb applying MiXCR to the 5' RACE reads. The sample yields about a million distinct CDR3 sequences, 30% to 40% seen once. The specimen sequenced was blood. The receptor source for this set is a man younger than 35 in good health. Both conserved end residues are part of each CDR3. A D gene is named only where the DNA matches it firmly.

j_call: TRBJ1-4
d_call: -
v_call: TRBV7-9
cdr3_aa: CASSLVDTSNEKLFF

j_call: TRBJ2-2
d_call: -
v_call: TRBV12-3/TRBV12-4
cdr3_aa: CASSSDRNTGELFF

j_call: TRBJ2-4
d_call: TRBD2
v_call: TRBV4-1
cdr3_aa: CASSPLGGGEVNIQYF

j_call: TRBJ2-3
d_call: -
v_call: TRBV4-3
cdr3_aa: CASSQRSTDTQYF

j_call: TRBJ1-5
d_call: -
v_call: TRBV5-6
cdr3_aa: CASTLIGSGQPQHF

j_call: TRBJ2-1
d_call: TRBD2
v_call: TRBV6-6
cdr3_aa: CASSTLTSGEYNEQFF

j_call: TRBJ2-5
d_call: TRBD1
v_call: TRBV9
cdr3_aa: CASSVQTGDTGEIQYF

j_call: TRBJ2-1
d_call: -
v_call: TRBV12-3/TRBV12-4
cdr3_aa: CASSTNPGLKYNEQFF

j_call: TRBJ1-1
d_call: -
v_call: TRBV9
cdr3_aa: CASSAGRSPGAEAFF

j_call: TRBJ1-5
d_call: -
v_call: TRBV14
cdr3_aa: CASSQGSGETSNQPQHF

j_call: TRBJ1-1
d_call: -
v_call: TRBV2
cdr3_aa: CASIFRGVNTEAFF

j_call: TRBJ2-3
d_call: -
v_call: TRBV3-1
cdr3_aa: CASSQDRVPTDTQYF

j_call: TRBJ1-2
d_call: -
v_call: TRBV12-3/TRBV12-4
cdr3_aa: CASTSKEAVYGYTF

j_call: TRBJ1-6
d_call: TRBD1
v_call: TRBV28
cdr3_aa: CASSGTGHSPLHF

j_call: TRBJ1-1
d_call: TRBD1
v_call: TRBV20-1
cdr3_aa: CSATGGGTEAFF

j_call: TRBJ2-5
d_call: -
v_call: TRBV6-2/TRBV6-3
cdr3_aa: CASSYPYGMEETQYF

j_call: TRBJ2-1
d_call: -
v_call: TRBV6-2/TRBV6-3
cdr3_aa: CASSYVSGVNEQFF

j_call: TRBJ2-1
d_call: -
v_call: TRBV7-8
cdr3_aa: CASSLAKETQFF

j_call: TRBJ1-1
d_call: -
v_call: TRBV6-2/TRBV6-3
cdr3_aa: CASSQTLGTNTEAFF

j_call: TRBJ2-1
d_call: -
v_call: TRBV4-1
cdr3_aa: CASSQGLLSSYNEQFF

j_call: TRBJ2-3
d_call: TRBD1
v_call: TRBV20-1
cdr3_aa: CSASPPSQGAGTDTQYF

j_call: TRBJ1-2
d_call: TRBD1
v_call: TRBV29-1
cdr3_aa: CSVVRDRDGYGYTF

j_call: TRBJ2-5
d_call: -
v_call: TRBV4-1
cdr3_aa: CASSQDPGQSQETQYF

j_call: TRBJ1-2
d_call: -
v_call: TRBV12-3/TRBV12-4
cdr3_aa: CASSVQGGYTF

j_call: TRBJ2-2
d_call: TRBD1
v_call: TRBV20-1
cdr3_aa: CSAREGAENTGELFF

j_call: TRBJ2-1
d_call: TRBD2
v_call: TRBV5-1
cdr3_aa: CASSLSAGGHNEQFF

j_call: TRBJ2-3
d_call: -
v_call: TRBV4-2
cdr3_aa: CASSRFHRGGASTDTQYF

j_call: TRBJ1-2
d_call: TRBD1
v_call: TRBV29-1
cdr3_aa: CSARDRGGYTF

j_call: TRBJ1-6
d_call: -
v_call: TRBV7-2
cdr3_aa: CASSFLSRPGKDSPLHF

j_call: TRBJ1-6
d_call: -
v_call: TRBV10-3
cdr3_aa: CAISGTADSPLHF

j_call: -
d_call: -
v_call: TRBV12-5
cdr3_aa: CASVPTGRYEQYF

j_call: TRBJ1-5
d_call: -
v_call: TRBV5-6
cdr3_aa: CASSSVGGNQPQHF

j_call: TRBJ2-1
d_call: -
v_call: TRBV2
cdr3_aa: CASSEPGTRRDEQFF

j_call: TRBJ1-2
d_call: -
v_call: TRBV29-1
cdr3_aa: CSVEDRPGGSPNYGYTF

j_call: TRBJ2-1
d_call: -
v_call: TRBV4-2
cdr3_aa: CASSQVSSDYNEQFF

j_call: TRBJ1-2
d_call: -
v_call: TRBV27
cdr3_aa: CASSLASHTSYGYTF

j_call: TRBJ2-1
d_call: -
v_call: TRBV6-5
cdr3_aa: CASSSWKVNEQFF

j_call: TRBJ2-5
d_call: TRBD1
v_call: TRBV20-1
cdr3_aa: CSAHLSGQATETQYF

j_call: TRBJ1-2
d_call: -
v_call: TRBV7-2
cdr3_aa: CASSLAGGASPERKRGHTF

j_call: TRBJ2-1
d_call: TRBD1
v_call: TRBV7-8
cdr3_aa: CASSRGTGVLHEQFF

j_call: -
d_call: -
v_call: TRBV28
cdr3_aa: CASSLPPLSGSLETQYF

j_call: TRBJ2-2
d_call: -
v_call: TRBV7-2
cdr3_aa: CASSSKQNTGELFF

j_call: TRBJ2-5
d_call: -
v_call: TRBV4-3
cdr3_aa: CASSQDSGIPYNEQYF

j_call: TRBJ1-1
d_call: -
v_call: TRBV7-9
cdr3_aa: CASSLVKGLENTEAFF

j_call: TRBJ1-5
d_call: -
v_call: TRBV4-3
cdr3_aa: CASSQGANRAQPQHF

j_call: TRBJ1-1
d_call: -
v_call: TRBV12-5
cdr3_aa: CASRDGDEAFF